This entry concerns a single T cell receptor (beta chain). Measured with immunoSEQ multiplex PCR; TCRdb has only the in-frame clones, and not every one. The data contain around 35,000 clones, approximately 73% of them seen just once; the ten biggest clones take up less than 50%. The data belong to a study of T cells in tumors after PD-1 blockade. The germline V gene encodes CDR1 SGHKS and CDR2 YYEKEE (reference sequence). The CDR3 extends over 16 amino acids. With 4 bases removed from V and 0 bases from J, the gap between germline ends came to 15 bases. The chain is built from TRBV5-5 and TRBJ2-3; D possibly corresponds to TRBD2 (6 bases). This material consisted of PBMCs, taken after anti-PD-1 treatment. This sequence originates from a human donor with basal cell carcinoma. The CDR3 DNA reads TGTGCCAGCAGCCCAAAGCTAGCGTGGAGCACAGATACGCAGTATTTT. Its translation is CASSPKLAWSTDTQYF.